What follows are 14 T cell receptor beta chains derived from one specimen sequenced in a study of sequential checkpoint blockade in melanoma. Treatment denoted: randomized to nivolumab then ipilimumab (arm A) or the reverse (arm B). The assay was immunoSEQ multiplex PCR, and TCRdb's table has in-frame clones only and misses some. The sample records under 2,500 clones, approximately 17% being singletons. Here the sequenced sample was tumor tissue (inferred from file names), taken from a patient given nivolumab and ipilimumab in sequence. These receptors were taken from a human donor with melanoma.

This clone is labeled as large (0.1 to 1%). The rearrangement uses TRBV11-3 and TRBJ2-2; D unclear. The germline V and J ends were trimmed by 7 bases and 0 bases, with 9 bases remaining between them. Germline-derived CDR1 and CDR2 are SGHNT and YENEEA. The CDR3 extends over 14 amino acids. The CDR3 nucleotides are TGTGCCAGCACCCTCAATCCGAACACCGGGGAGCTGTTTTTT. Translated: CASTLNPNTGELFF.

A few counts support this clone. The J gene is TRBJ2-1, the V gene TRBV9; TRBD2 matches 8 bases. The V gene's germline CDR1 is SGDLS and CDR2 YYNGEE. Trimming cost V 3 bases and J 0 bases; bases outside gene matches: 8. CDR3 length: 17 amino acids. The CDR3 nucleotides are TGTGCCAGCAGCGGAGGAGCGGGGGCCAGCTCCTACAATGAGCAGTTCTTC. It encodes CASSGGAGASSYNEQFF.

J is TRBJ1-3 and V is TRBV19; D call uncertain. CDR1 is LNHDA, CDR2 SQIVND, per germline (reference sequence). Trimming took 5 bases from V and 4 from J, leaving 9 bases between them. The CDR3 runs 13 residues. The CDR3 is CASSQFNGNTIYF. The CDR3 region has the DNA TGTGCCAGTAGTCAATTCAACGGAAACACCATATATTTT.

This clone was seen a handful of times. One end of the junction does not line up with germline, which may come from a read error. V gene TRBV9 combines with J gene TRBJ2-1; the D gene is possibly TRBD1 (6 bases). The length of the CDR3 is 14 residues. Germline lookup yields CDR1 SGDLS and CDR2 YYNGEE. CDR3 amino acids: CASSSTGFHNQQFF. DNA of the CDR3: TGTGCCAGCAGCTCGACAGGTTTCCACAATCAGCAGTTCTTC.

In this sample, this clone turned up a few times. The chain joins TRBV9 to TRBJ2-3; D call uncertain. In germline, CDR1 is SGDLS, CDR2 YYNGEE. This CDR3 has 14 residues. The germline V and J ends were trimmed by 0 bases and 0 bases, with 5 bases remaining between them. The DNA for the CDR3 is TGTGCCAGCAGCGTAGGGGGTAGCACAGATACGCAGTATTTT. The encoded protein is CASSVGGSTDTQYF. Filled out from reference TRBV9 and TRBJ2-3, the complete variable domain reads DSGVTQTPKHLITATGQRVTLRCSPRSGDLSVYWYQQSLDQGLQFLIQYYNGEERAKGNILERFSAQQFPDLHSELNLSSLELGDSALYFCASSVGGSTDTQYFGPGTRLTVL.

Relative to its sample, this clone is large (0.1 to 1%). This sequence joins TRBV14 and TRBJ1-3, with a possible D match to TRBD1 (6 bases). From germline, CDR1 is SGHDN and CDR2 FVKESK. Trimming shortened V by 4 bases and J by 2 bases, and 12 bases separated the two germline ends. The CDR3 runs to 15 residues. The CDR3 DNA reads TGTGCCAGCAGCCCCCGGGACATGGCTGGAAACACCATATATTTT. This translates into CASSPRDMAGNTIYF.

By proportion, this clone is medium-sized. The chain uses TRBV11-3 and TRBJ2-1; D is unclear. CDR3 length: 16 residues. The germline gives CDR1 SGHNT, CDR2 YENEEA. Trimming stripped 2 bases from V and 3 bases from J, with 14 bases between. The CDR3: CASSLSSWVLYNEQFF. In nucleotides, the CDR3 is TGTGCCAGCAGCTTATCTTCTTGGGTCCTCTACAATGAGCAGTTCTTC. Complete variable domain (other parts from reference TRBV11-3 and TRBJ2-1): EAGVVQSPRYKIIEKKQPVAFWCNPISGHNTLYWYLQNLGQGPELLIRYENEEAVDDSQLPKDRFSAERLKGVDSTLKIQPAELGDSAVYLCASSLSSWVLYNEQFFGPGTRLTVL.

The chain recombines TRBV11-3 with TRBJ2-2; D is undetermined. Trimming removed 1 base from V and 1 base from J, with 7 bases in between. The germline V gene encodes CDR1 SGHNT and CDR2 YENEEA. CDR3 length: 15 amino acids. The CDR3 DNA follows: TGTGCCAGCAGCTTAGTATACCGGAACACCGGGGAGCTGTTTTTT. Its translation: CASSLVYRNTGELFF.

This rearrangement joins TRBV18 to TRBJ1-4; tentatively, D is TRBD1 (6 bases). V was clipped by 1 base and J by 0 bases, with 12 bases between them. The CDR3 sequence is 17 residues long. From germline, CDR1 is KGHSH and CDR2 LQKENI. CDR3 sequence: CASSPQGVRATNEKLFF. CDR3 nucleotides: TGTGCCAGCTCACCACAGGGGGTGAGGGCAACTAATGAAAAACTGTTTTTT.

This clone is labeled medium-sized (0.01 to 0.1%). The chain employs TRBV11-3 and TRBJ2-7; no reliable D call. Germline V gene lookup returns CDR1 SGHNT and CDR2 YENEEA. The CDR3 totals 14 residues. Trimming pared 0 bases from V and 5 bases from J, leaving 11 bases between. CDR3 sequence: CASSLEVLRNEQYF. The CDR3 coding sequence is TGTGCCAGCAGCTTAGAAGTCTTACGAAACGAGCAGTACTTC.

This clone has a count of ten or more. V usage is TRBV11-3 and J usage is TRBJ2-5; TRBD2 matches at 9 bases. Trimming removed 5 bases from V and 5 bases from J; junction bases left unmatched: 15. Germline V gene sequence: CDR1 SGHNT, CDR2 YENEEA. The CDR3 loop spans 17 amino acids. CDR3 region: CASSLRPSGGIGETQYF. In DNA, the CDR3 is TGTGCCAGCAGCCTACGGCCCAGCGGGGGGATTGGGGAGACCCAGTACTTC.

This clone is deemed medium-sized (0.01 to 0.1%). This sequence joins TRBV4-1 and TRBJ1-5, with unresolved D. Trimming cost V 1 base and J 1 base, with 11 bases left between them. CDR1 is MGHRA and CDR2 is YSYEKL in the germline V gene. This CDR3 comprises 16 residues. Here the CDR3 reads CASSQVSGPSNQPQHF. The CDR3 region has the DNA TGCGCCAGCAGCCAAGTTTCAGGACCCAGCAATCAGCCCCAGCATTTT.

By share, this clone ranks as medium-sized. The V call is TRBV11-3, the J call TRBJ1-1; D remains unclear. Germline V gene lookup returns CDR1 SGHNT and CDR2 YENEEA. Trimming shortened V by 2 bases and J by 0 bases, and 16 bases separated the two germline ends. CDR3 size: 17 residues. In DNA, the CDR3 is TGTGCCAGCAGCTTAACCGGTGGAGATTTCATGAACACTGAAGCTTTCTTT. Protein sequence: CASSLTGGDFMNTEAFF.

This clone is medium-sized within its sample. The gene calls are TRBV23-1 and TRBJ2-4; D uncertain. TRBV23-1 is classed as an ORF, of uncertain function. The ends were cut back, 6 bases at V and 5 bases at J, with 11 bases in the middle. CDR3 length equals 13 residues. Here the CDR3 DNA reads TGCGCCAGCAGCTTCCCCCTAGAAAACATTCAGTACTTC. It translates to CASSFPLENIQYF.